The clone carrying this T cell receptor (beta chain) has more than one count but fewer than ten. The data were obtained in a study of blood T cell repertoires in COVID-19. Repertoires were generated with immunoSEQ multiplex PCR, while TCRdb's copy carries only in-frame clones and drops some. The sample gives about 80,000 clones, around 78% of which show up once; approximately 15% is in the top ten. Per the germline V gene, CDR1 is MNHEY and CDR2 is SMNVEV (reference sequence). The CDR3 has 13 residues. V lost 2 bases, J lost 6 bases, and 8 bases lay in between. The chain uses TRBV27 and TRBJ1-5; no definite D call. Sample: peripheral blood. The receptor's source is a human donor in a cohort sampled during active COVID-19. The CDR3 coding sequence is TGTGCCAGCAGTTTAATGGGAGGTCAGCCCCAGCATTTT. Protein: CASSLMGGQPQHF.